This T cell receptor beta chain was obtained from a study of neoadjuvant anti-PD-1 for oral cavity cancer (dated by TCRdb to the early 2020s). With regard to the full study: Three to four biweekly doses of nivolumab at 3 mg/kg were mostly administered to patients before curative-intent surgical resection. There were approximately 12 patients in the parent correlative cohort, and the response rate was more than 25%. Patients who did not progress were given a fourth nivolumab dose at about day 43 and had definitive surgical resection on days 50-56. Patients with complete response, partial response or stable disease by RECIST 1.1 were defined as responders, whereas patients with progression were defined as non-responders. Findings and caveats that apply to the study as a whole: Only a few patients per response group were included in the TCR analyses, and the authors called for validation in larger cohorts. A higher pretreatment blood Treg/Th17 ratio correlated with both higher pretreatment blood TCRbeta clonality and lower post-treatment tumor TCRbeta clonality. After neoadjuvant nivolumab, significantly higher T cell clonality (Gini index) was found within PBMCs in non-responders than in responders.

As for this clone: The target of this receptor is not known. Base quality data are lacking; no much larger clone is found one base away.

For deep sequencing, PBMC libraries mostly used roughly 470 ng of input genomic DNA, with six replicates for each sample. The immunoSEQ hsTCRbeta kit was used to prepare TCRbeta libraries, following the manufacturer's instructions. The completed libraries were mixed into a single pool at 3 nM, then sequenced with an Illumina NovaSeq 6000 S4 flow cell. Per the original workflow: The immunoSEQ Analyzer handled quality control and preprocessing of the raw data. The analysis was restricted to productive rearrangements, with each unique CDR3 amino acid sequence defining a clonotype. Using the R package tcR, the researchers computed the Gini-Simpson index as their estimate of repertoire clonality. Student's t test was used to compare Gini indices, and Pearson correlation was used to assess associations with tumor size change. Drawn from immuneACCESS, this table holds only the in-frame rearrangements with V and J called that TCRdb kept. Clones are partly lost; checked studies trace under half to an unresolved V gene and leave the rest unexplained. Clone size and V and J calls were adopted from that table, with D and trimming inferred from the DNA. The sample table lists about 13,000 clones, over 70% of them with a count of one. The top ten constitute 3.1% of the sample.

The time point label here, explained by the study, means: before neoadjuvant nivolumab. None of the patients had received prior systemic or radiation treatment, and all were newly diagnosed with stage II-IVA oral cavity squamous cell carcinoma. The cohort consisted of patients with HPV-negative, locally advanced oral cavity squamous cell carcinoma. Peripheral blood mononuclear cells were analyzed directly, without maintenance or expansion in culture. The samples were obtained from a longitudinal correlative study of a single-arm phase II trial testing neoadjuvant nivolumab in oral cavity squamous cell carcinoma. Subject-matched pre- and post-treatment PBMCs and tumors from three responders and three non-responders underwent genomic DNA-based TCRbeta sequencing. Peripheral blood mononuclear cells were drawn once before nivolumab treatment and a second time after treatment, when surgery took place. The Maxwell RSC DNA from Cells kit was used to extract genomic DNA from PBMCs.

This sequence was found in a person aged 35-79 years with oral cavity squamous cell carcinoma. Sequenced here: PBMCs, sampled before nivolumab (anti-PD-1) treatment.

The base sequence is TGTGCCAGCAGTTCAACCGCCGGGACAGGGTTCTACGAGCAGTACTTC. Its protein is CASSSTAGTGFYEQYF. The chain couples TRBV11-2 to TRBJ2-7; the junction holds 9 bases that match TRBD1. Trimming removed 6 bases from V and 3 bases from J; the gene matches leave 12 bases unexplained. The CDR3 starts with the cysteine, ends with the phenylalanine, and has 16 residues. Here the CDR3 DNA is all that survives: 48 bases in frame from base 1. In the germline V gene, CDR1 corresponds to SGHAT and CDR2 to FQNNGV.